Each of the 31 T cell receptor beta chains below was sequenced from the same sample in a study of T cells in Graves' hyperthyroidism and ophthalmopathy (dated by TCRdb to between 2018 and 2021). Library preparation used multiplex PCR. Data came from an Illumina HiSeq 2000. The TCR beta CDR3 regions were amplified from RNA transcripts. The TCR CDR3 was subjected to a first round of RT-PCR using the HTBI primer set and the Qiagen OneStep RT-PCR kit. Using fastp trimming at Q25 and MiXCR clonotype assembly, TCRdb reanalyzed the public sequencing data and kept in-frame beta chains. Identical CDR3 proteins give one entry, which carries the most common genes and DNA. The sample contains some 560,000 distinct CDR3 sequences, more than 15% of them found a single time. Clones ranked in the top ten supply under 8% of the sample. The specimen sequenced was blood. The receptors derive from a woman in her 30s with Graves' hyperthyroidism.

The chain has TRBV5-4 and TRBJ2-1; D remains unclear. CDR3 size: 13 residues. The germline CDR1 and CDR2 sequences are SGHNT and YYREEE (reference sequence). The ends were cut back, 4 bases at V and 5 bases at J, with 10 bases in the middle. CDR3 protein: CASSTPSDNEQFF. In DNA, the CDR3 is TGTGCCAGCAGCACCCCCTCGGACAATGAGCAGTTCTTC.

This clonotype has only a few counts. The CDR3 coding sequence is TGCGCCAGCAGCTTGAATCCGGTCGGCTCTGGGGCCAACGTCCTGACTTTC. It specifies CASSLNPVGSGANVLTF. The V gene is TRBV5-1, the J gene TRBJ2-6; D is unclear. With 1 base removed from V and 0 bases from J, the gap between germline ends came to 11 bases. The germline gives CDR1 SGHRS, CDR2 YFSETQ. CDR3 length: 17 amino acids.

V usage is TRBV28 and J usage is TRBJ2-7; a possible D gene is TRBD1 (5 bases). CDR1 is MDHEN and CDR2 is SYDVKM in the germline V gene. This CDR3 contains 13 residues. The V end was cut by 6 bases, the J end by 2 bases, with 11 bases between. The CDR3 loop is CASRLGQAYEQYF. CDR3 in DNA: TGTGCCAGCAGGTTAGGACAAGCCTACGAGCAGTACTTC.

J is TRBJ2-3 and V is TRBV6-1; possibly TRBD1 or TRBD2 for D (5 bases each). With 7 bases removed from V and 4 bases from J, the gap between germline ends came to 15 bases. Germline CDR1 MNHNS, CDR2 SASEGT. There are 14 residues in the CDR3. As DNA, the CDR3 is TGTGCCAGCACCCCGGGACCGCGGTCAGATACGCAGTATTTT. Its translation is CASTPGPRSDTQYF.

The table lists this clonotype with many counts. The rearrangement links TRBV2 to TRBJ2-1; maybe TRBD1 (5 bases). The germline V and J ends were trimmed by 5 bases and 3 bases, with 14 bases remaining between them. The CDR3 covers 15 residues. Germline V gene data show CDR1 as SNHLY and CDR2 as FYNNEI. CDR3: CASSLDTADYNEQFF. CDR3 in DNA: TGTGCCAGCAGTCTGGACACGGCAGACTACAATGAGCAGTTCTTC.

This clonotype was picked up many times. The chain uses TRBV10-3 and TRBJ1-1, with TRBD1 as a possible D gene (6 bases). Germline loops: CDR1 ENHRY, CDR2 SYGVKD. The CDR3 consists of 17 residues. Trimming stripped 0 bases from V and 0 bases from J, with 14 bases between. This CDR3 is CAISESGGGRMNTEAFF. Here the CDR3 DNA reads TGTGCCATCAGTGAGTCGGGGGGGGGCAGGATGAACACTGAAGCTTTCTTT.

For this clonotype: A much larger clone is a single base away; this may be a read error. V usage is TRBV7-9 and J usage is TRBJ2-7; 8 bases line up with TRBD2. Trimming cost V 5 bases and J 3 bases; bases outside gene matches: 12. Germline CDR1 and CDR2: SEHNR and FQNEAQ (reference sequence). This CDR3 contains 16 residues. CDR3 bases: TGTGCCAGCAGCCTTGTCAGCGGGAGTATGGTCTACGAGCAGTACTTC. Amino acid sequence: CASSLVSGSMVYEQYF.

This clonotype has ten or more counts. V and J are TRBV28 and TRBJ2-3, with 12 positions matching TRBD2. The CDR3 covers 14 residues. CDR1 is MDHEN and CDR2 is SYDVKM in the germline V gene. The junction had 4 bases not matched to a gene; V was cut back by 9 bases and J by 3 bases. The CDR3 spells CASLAGGQTDTQYF. The CDR3 DNA follows: TGTGCCAGTCTAGCGGGAGGGCAAACAGATACGCAGTATTTT.

This clonotype turned up a few times. This rearrangement joins TRBV6-1 to TRBJ1-1; perhaps TRBD1 as D (5 bases). V shed 9 bases and J shed 6 bases, with 11 bases lying between them. The CDR3 totals 11 residues. Per the germline V gene, CDR1 is MNHNS and CDR2 is SASEGT. This CDR3 is CASTVGPEAFF. CDR3 coding DNA: TGTGCCAGTACCGTGGGACCTGAAGCTTTCTTT.

This clonotype was observed many times. This chain connects TRBV7-9 to TRBJ2-1; TRBD2 matches 8 bases. Germline CDR1 reads SEHNR; CDR2 reads FQNEAQ (reference sequence). The CDR3 sequence is 16 residues long. V gave up 4 bases and J gave up 10 bases; unmatched junction bases: 15. Here the CDR3 reads CASSSPGTRAYLEQFF. DNA of the CDR3: TGTGCCAGCAGCTCTCCCGGGACTAGGGCCTATTTAGAGCAGTTCTTC.

This clonotype was found many times. The chain joins TRBV7-2 to TRBJ2-1; tentatively, D is TRBD2 (6 bases). The CDR3 has 12 residues. V was pared by 5 bases and J by 9 bases, with 11 bases between. Germline assignment: CDR1 SGHTA and CDR2 FQGNSA. CDR3 coding DNA: TGTGCCAGCAGCCCAACGGGGGTTGAGCAGTTCTTC. It encodes CASSPTGVEQFF.

This clonotype was counted a single time. This rearrangement joins TRBV20-1 to TRBJ2-2; 11 bases are a match to TRBD2. V gave up 1 base and J gave up 6 bases; unmatched junction bases: 13. There are 18 residues in the CDR3. The germline gives CDR1 DFQATT, CDR2 SNEGSKA (reference sequence). CDR3 sequence reads: CSARGDLLAGAVSGELFF. CDR3 in DNA: TGCAGTGCTAGAGGGGACTTACTAGCGGGAGCGGTGTCCGGGGAGCTGTTTTTT.

This clonotype was picked up many times. This chain connects TRBV20-1 to TRBJ2-5; unclear D gene. The V and J ends lost 6 bases and 2 bases respectively, with 16 bases between them. The CDR3 length is 14 residues. CDR1 is DFQATT and CDR2 is SNEGSKA in the germline V gene (reference sequence). Here the CDR3 reads CSALTMSTQETQYF. Written as DNA, the CDR3 is TGCAGTGCCTTGACGATGAGTACACAAGAGACCCAGTACTTC.

This clonotype occurred many times. The gene calls are TRBV7-9 and TRBJ2-7; 8 nucleotides agree with TRBD1. Germline CDR1 reads SEHNR; CDR2 reads FQNEAQ (reference sequence). With V trimmed by 11 bases and J by 1 base, 4 bases remained unmatched. CDR3 length: 12 amino acids. CDR3 sequence (DNA): TGTGCCGCCGGGGACAGGTCCTACGAGCAGTACTTC. Its protein is CAAGDRSYEQYF.

The chain joins TRBV20-1 to TRBJ2-1; D possibly corresponds to TRBD2 (6 bases). CDR3 length: 14 residues. Germline CDR1 and CDR2: DFQATT and SNEGSKA (reference sequence). Trimming left V 5 bases short and J 6 bases short, with 17 bases between. The CDR3: CSAPPPGLSNEQFF. For the CDR3, the DNA is TGCAGTGCTCCCCCTCCGGGACTGTCCAATGAGCAGTTCTTC.

Many counts were recorded for this clonotype. The chain uses TRBV27 and TRBJ2-3, with TRBD1 identical over 8 bases. The CDR3 runs 16 residues. The germline V gene encodes CDR1 MNHEY and CDR2 SMNVEV (reference sequence). After removal of 3 bases from V and 4 bases from J, the junction contained 9 bases not matched to a gene. The CDR3 sequence is CASSLARTGSADTQYF. In DNA, the CDR3 is TGTGCCAGCAGTTTGGCCCGGACAGGGAGTGCAGATACGCAGTATTTT.

The chain is built from TRBV19 and TRBJ1-1, with D unresolved. CDR3 size: 14 residues. The V end lost 6 bases, the J end lost 1 base, and 12 bases lay between the germline ends. Germline assignment: CDR1 LNHDA and CDR2 SQIVND (reference sequence). In nucleotides, the CDR3 is TGTGCCAGTAGCAAACAGATACCGAACACTGAAGCTTTCTTT. It codes for CASSKQIPNTEAFF.

This clonotype was recorded at least ten times. The chain employs TRBV28 and TRBJ2-2, with 7 positions matching TRBD1. Germline V gives CDR1 MDHEN, CDR2 SYDVKM. V lost 2 bases and J lost 3; bases outside the gene matches: 6. The CDR3 is made up of 16 amino acids. CDR3 sequence (DNA): TGTGCCAGCAGTTTACTGGGACAGTCCGACACCGGGGAGCTGTTTTTT. It is translated as CASSLLGQSDTGELFF. Looking up the rest from reference TRBV28 and TRBJ2-2 gives the full variable domain: DVKVTQSSRYLVKRTGEKVFLECVQDMDHENMFWYRQDPGLGLRLIYFSYDVKMKEKGDIPEGYSVSREKKERFSLILESASTNQTSMYLCASSLLGQSDTGELFFGEGSRLTVL.

There are a few counts of this clonotype. The chain is built from TRBV30 and TRBJ2-3; possibly TRBD1 for D (6 bases). There are 13 residues in the CDR3. Germline assignment: CDR1 GTSNPN and CDR2 SVGIG (reference sequence). V lost 2 bases and J 6 bases, leaving 12 bases between the germline ends. Here the CDR3 DNA reads TGTGCCTGGAGTACTCAGGGGAAGGATACGCAGTATTTT. Protein product: CAWSTQGKDTQYF.

This chain uses TRBV13 with TRBJ2-3; TRBD1 aligns across 11 bases. Germline V gives CDR1 PRHDT, CDR2 FYEKMQ (reference sequence). CDR3 length equals 17 residues. The ends lost 0 bases at V and 1 base at J; junction bases unmatched: 3. DNA of the CDR3: TGTGCCAGCAGCTTAGGGAGGACAGGGGGCCGCACAGATACGCAGTATTTT. Protein sequence: CASSLGRTGGRTDTQYF.

This clonotype was picked up many times. J is TRBJ1-6 and V is TRBV7-9; no definite D call. The CDR3 sequence is 14 residues long. Germline V lookup: CDR1 SEHNR, CDR2 FQNEAQ (reference sequence). Trimming cost V 0 bases and J 10 bases, with 10 bases left between them. The CDR3 nucleotides read TGTGCCAGCAGCTTAGCGACCATTGGGTCACCCCTCCACTTT. Translated, it gives CASSLATIGSPLHF. Full variable domain (rest looked up from reference TRBV7-9 and TRBJ1-6): DTGVSQNPRHKITKRGQNVTFRCDPISEHNRLYWYRQTLGQGPEFLTYFQNEAQLEKSRLLSDRFSAERPKGSFSTLEIQRTEQGDSAMYLCASSLATIGSPLHFGNGTRLTVT.

A note on this clonotype: A much larger clone differs by one base, so this may be a read error. The chain recombines TRBV7-8 with TRBJ2-1; D perhaps matches TRBD1 (8 bases). The germline V gene encodes CDR1 SGHVS and CDR2 FQNEAQ. The CDR3 sequence is 16 residues long. The CDR3 coding sequence is TGTGCCAACAGCAGACAGGGGTGGGGGGGGGCTAATGAGCAGTTCTTC. It yields the protein CANSRQGWGGANEQFF. The whole variable domain, remainder taken from reference TRBV7-8 and TRBJ2-1, is GAGVSQSPRYKVAKRGQDVALRCDPISGHVSLFWYQQALGQGPEFLTYFQNEAQLDKSGLPSDRFFAERPEGSVSTLKIQRTQQEDSAVYLCANSRQGWGGANEQFFGPGTRLTVL.

This clonotype has only a few counts. The chain combines TRBV7-9 with TRBJ2-7; a possible D gene is TRBD2 (5 bases). V was pared by 5 bases and J by 2 bases, with 13 bases between. This CDR3 has 14 residues. The germline gives CDR1 SEHNR, CDR2 FQNEAQ (reference sequence). DNA of the CDR3: TGTGCCAGCAGCCTAGGTGCTAGCACCTACGAGCAGTACTTC. Translation: CASSLGASTYEQYF. Filled out from reference TRBV7-9 and TRBJ2-7, the complete variable domain reads DTGVSQNPRHKITKRGQNVTFRCDPISEHNRLYWYRQTLGQGPEFLTYFQNEAQLEKSRLLSDRFSAERPKGSFSTLEIQRTEQGDSAMYLCASSLGASTYEQYFGPGTRLTVT.

This clonotype was counted a few times. This chain connects TRBV20-1 to TRBJ2-5; 12 bases are a match to TRBD2. This CDR3 region has 17 residues. With 3 bases clipped from V and 4 bases from J, the junction kept 12 bases outside the gene matches. Per the germline V gene, CDR1 is DFQATT and CDR2 is SNEGSKA (reference sequence). The CDR3 here is CSASPTSGSTSSETQYF. CDR3 nucleotides: TGCAGTGCTAGTCCGACTAGCGGGAGTACGTCCTCAGAGACCCAGTACTTC.

This clonotype was recorded many times. CDR3 amino acids: CAWSETVGLTPNTEAFF. CDR3 sequence (DNA): TGTGCCTGGAGTGAGACAGTAGGGCTCACCCCCAACACTGAAGCTTTCTTT. V and J are TRBV30 and TRBJ1-1; perhaps TRBD1 as D (5 bases). There are 17 residues in the CDR3. Germline V CDR1 and CDR2: GTSNPN, SVGIG (reference sequence). V was pared by 1 base and J by 2 bases, with 20 bases between.

This clonotype has only a few counts. This chain connects TRBV6-1 to TRBJ2-5; 8 positions agree with TRBD1. Germline trimming cut 6 bases from V and 3 bases from J; bases unmatched to any gene: 6. The CDR3 spans 14 residues. Germline V CDR1 and CDR2: MNHNS, SASEGT. CDR3 loop: CASSWDRNKETQYF. The CDR3 coding sequence is TGTGCCAGCAGCTGGGACAGGAACAAAGAGACCCAGTACTTC.

This clonotype came up many times. In nucleotides, the CDR3 is TGCAGTGCTAGAGCCGCTAGCGGGTTTCGGTATGAGCAGTTCTTC. Translated, it gives CSARAASGFRYEQFF. V and J are TRBV20-1 and TRBJ2-1, with 8 nucleotides matching TRBD2. There are 15 residues in the CDR3. Germline-derived CDR1 and CDR2 are DFQATT and SNEGSKA (reference sequence). J was trimmed by 8 bases and V by 1 base; bases with no gene match: 10.

The chain employs TRBV7-9 and TRBJ2-1; possibly TRBD1 or TRBD2 for D (5 bases each). The ends were cut back, 7 bases at V and 9 bases at J, with 16 bases in the middle. Germline V lookup: CDR1 SEHNR, CDR2 FQNEAQ (reference sequence). The length of the CDR3 is 13 residues. CDR3 protein: CASTRDPSGEQFF. The CDR3 DNA reads as TGTGCCAGCACTAGGGACCCCTCCGGTGAGCAGTTCTTC. Full variable domain (remainder filled in from reference TRBV7-9 and TRBJ2-1): DTGVSQNPRHKITKRGQNVTFRCDPISEHNRLYWYRQTLGQGPEFLTYFQNEAQLEKSRLLSDRFSAERPKGSFSTLEIQRTEQGDSAMYLCASTRDPSGEQFFGPGTRLTVL.

The rearrangement links TRBV5-8 to TRBJ2-1, with 8 bases identical to TRBD2. V was pared by 0 bases and J by 7 bases, with 6 bases of the junction left unmatched. CDR1 is SGHTS and CDR2 is YDEGEE in the germline V gene. This CDR3 contains 15 residues. In DNA form, the CDR3 reads TGTGCCAGCAGCTTGGTCCGGACTAGCCCAAATGAGCAGTTCTTC. Encoded protein: CASSLVRTSPNEQFF.

This clonotype has just a few counts. The genes are TRBV5-5 and TRBJ1-1; possibly TRBD1 for D (5 bases). Deletions cut 4 bases from V and 6 bases from J, with 7 bases between. Per the germline V gene, CDR1 is SGHKS and CDR2 is YYEKEE (reference sequence). The CDR3 extends over 11 amino acids. The CDR3, as DNA: TGTGCCAGCAGCCAGGGCCCTGAAGCTTTCTTT. This gives the protein CASSQGPEAFF. The full variable domain, its missing parts supplied by reference TRBV5-5 and TRBJ1-1, is DAGVTQSPTHLIKTRGQQVTLRCSPISGHKSVSWYQQVLGQGPQFIFQYYEKEERGRGNFPDRFSARQFPNYSSELNVNALLLGDSALYLCASSQGPEAFFGQGTRLTVV.

V usage is TRBV9 and J usage is TRBJ1-2; D remains unclear. The CDR3 covers 13 residues. Germline-derived CDR1 and CDR2 are SGDLS and YYNGEE. Deletions cut 4 bases from V and 3 bases from J, with 10 bases between. CDR3 region: CASSSLNDYGYTF. The CDR3 nucleotides are TGTGCCAGCAGCTCCCTGAACGACTATGGCTACACCTTC.